The rows below give T cell receptor beta chains drawn from one sample of a study of OX40 agonist ivuxolimab in advanced cancers. The assay was immunoSEQ multiplex PCR, and TCRdb's table has in-frame clones only and misses some. This table has roughly 120,000 clones, around 90% appearing once. Material: CD4+ or CD8+ T cells sorted from blood, obtained in a trial of the OX40 agonist ivuxolimab. The receptor source for this set is an adult with an advanced solid tumor such as melanoma, head and neck, liver or kidney cancer. CDR3s include the opening cysteine and the closing phenylalanine or tryptophan. A D gene is named only where the DNA matches it firmly. Not every row has a clone size; where given, it reads once, few, many or a size class.

clone size	V gene	J gene	D gene	CDR3 protein	CDR3 DNA
-	TRBV30	TRBJ1-1	TRBD1	CAWIGGQLNTEAFF	TGTGCCTGGATTGGGGGACAGTTGAACACTGAAGCTTTCTTT
-	TRBV28	TRBJ1-3	TRBD1	CASSLMTGVSGNTIYF	TGTGCCAGCAGTTTAATGACAGGGGTCTCTGGAAACACCATATATTTT
-	TRBV5-6	TRBJ1-1	-	CASSRWGTEAFF	TGTGCCAGCAGTCGGTGGGGCACTGAAGCTTTCTTT
-	TRBV6-6	TRBJ2-7	-	CASSYQAGSTASGQYF	TGTGCCAGCAGTTACCAGGCGGGGTCAACCGCCTCTGGGCAGTACTTC
-	TRBV4-3	TRBJ1-4	-	CASSQDRAGRGEKLFF	TGCGCCAGCAGCCAAGATAGAGCAGGGAGGGGTGAAAAACTGTTTTTT
once	TRBV7-3	TRBJ2-7	TRBD2	CASSATTGGEQYF	TGTGCCAGCAGCGCCACTACGGGGGGTGAGCAGTACTTC
-	TRBV7-3	TRBJ2-1	TRBD2	CASSPRTSAGGEQFF	TGTGCCAGCAGCCCCAGGACTAGCGCTGGGGGTGAGCAGTTCTTC
-	TRBV19	TRBJ2-7	-	CASSTLRDGDYEQYF	TGTGCCAGTAGTACCCTTCGGGACGGGGACTACGAGCAGTACTTC
-	TRBV6-5	TRBJ2-7	TRBD2	CASRANSGSDEQYF	TGTGCCAGCAGGGCCAATAGCGGGAGCGACGAGCAGTACTTC
-	TRBV28	TRBJ1-1	TRBD1	CASSLGGQGAGAFF	TGTGCCAGCAGTTTAGGGGGACAGGGGGCTGGGGCTTTCTTT
-	TRBV13	TRBJ2-2	TRBD2	CASRGGRDSGELFF	TGTGCCAGCCGGGGCGGGAGGGACTCCGGGGAGCTGTTTTTT
-	TRBV28	TRBJ1-5	-	CASSLGDLSNQPQHF	TGTGCCAGCAGTTTAGGGGACCTTAGCAATCAGCCCCAGCATTTT
-	TRBV19	TRBJ2-7	TRBD1	CASSMDRGNYEQYF	TGTGCCAGTAGTATGGACAGGGGGAACTACGAGCAGTACTTC
-	TRBV7-9	TRBJ1-4	TRBD1	CASSTGDRGYGEKLFF	TGTGCCAGCAGCACCGGGGACAGGGGCTACGGTGAAAAACTGTTTTTT
-	TRBV5-1	TRBJ2-3	-	CASSLALNRDTDTQYF	TGCGCCAGCAGCTTGGCCCTGAACAGGGACACAGATACGCAGTATTTT
-	TRBV10-1	TRBJ2-2	TRBD1	CASSRDRANTGELFF	TGCGCCAGCAGTCGGGACAGGGCTAACACCGGGGAGCTGTTTTTT
-	TRBV27	TRBJ2-2	TRBD2	CASSFTSGGAGELFF	TGTGCCAGCAGTTTTACTAGCGGGGGTGCCGGGGAGCTGTTTTTT
-	TRBV18	TRBJ2-7	-	CASSPNGQGLGEQYF	TGTGCCAGCTCACCAAATGGACAGGGACTAGGGGAGCAGTACTTC
few	TRBV28	TRBJ1-5	-	CATRDSNQPQHF	TGTGCCACCCGGGACAGCAATCAGCCCCAGCATTTT
-	TRBV19	TRBJ1-2	TRBD1	CASSKLDRGVGYTF	TGTGCCAGTAGTAAGTTGGACAGGGGAGTTGGCTACACCTTC
-	TRBV7-8	TRBJ2-5	TRBD2	CASSLGLAYGAQYF	TGTGCCAGCAGCTTAGGACTAGCGTATGGGGCCCAGTACTTC
-	TRBV7-6	TRBJ1-4	-	CASSLGRAEKLFF	TGTGCCAGCAGCTTAGGCAGGGCTGAAAAACTGTTTTTT
-	TRBV7-9	TRBJ1-2	-	CASSSQGGSLYGYTF	TGTGCCAGCAGCAGCCAGGGTGGTTCGCTCTATGGCTACACCTTC
-	TRBV19	TRBJ1-6	TRBD1	CASRPGQGLVNSPLHF	TGTGCCAGTAGGCCGGGACAGGGGCTCGTCAATTCACCCCTCCACTTT
-	TRBV7-2	TRBJ1-2	-	CASSLSQGNYGYTF	TGTGCCAGCAGCTTATCCCAGGGGAACTATGGCTACACCTTC
-	TRBV9	TRBJ1-6	-	CASNGGASYNSPLHF	TGTGCCAGCAATGGGGGGGCCAGCTATAATTCACCCCTCCACTTT
-	TRBV6-6	TRBJ2-7	-	CASSYSGGPVNEQYF	TGTGCCAGCAGTTACTCTGGGGGGCCCGTCAACGAGCAGTACTTC